This T cell receptor beta chain was profiled in a study of blood T cell repertoires in COVID-19. The protocol was immunoSEQ multiplex PCR, while the TCRdb copy is restricted to in-frame clones and leaves out a portion. Among some 120,000 clones listed, 87% were seen once. Trimming took off 6 bases at V and 15 bases at J, with 15 bases between the two ends. The CDR3 is made up of 11 amino acids. Germline CDR1 reads MDHEN; CDR2 reads SYDVKM. This clonotype originated in a woman in her sixties or seventies with acute or convalescent COVID-19. What was sequenced was peripheral blood. This chain joins TRBV28 and TRBJ2-1; no firm D call. CDR3 DNA sequence: TGTGCCAGCAGCGGTAGCCTAATGCCGTTCTTC. This codes for CASSGSLMPFF.